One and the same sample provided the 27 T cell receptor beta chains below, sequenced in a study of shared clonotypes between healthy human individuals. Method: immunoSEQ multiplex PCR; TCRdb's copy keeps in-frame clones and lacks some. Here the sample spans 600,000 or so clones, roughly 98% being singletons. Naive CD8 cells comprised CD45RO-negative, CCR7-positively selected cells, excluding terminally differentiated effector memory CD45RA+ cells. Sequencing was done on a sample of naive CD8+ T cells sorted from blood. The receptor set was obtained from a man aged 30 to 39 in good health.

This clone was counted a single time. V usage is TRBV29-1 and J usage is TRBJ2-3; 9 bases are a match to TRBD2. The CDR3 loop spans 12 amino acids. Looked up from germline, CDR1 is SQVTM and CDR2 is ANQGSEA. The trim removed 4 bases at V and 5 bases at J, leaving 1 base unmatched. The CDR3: CSVGTSVDTQYF. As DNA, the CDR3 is TGCAGCGTTGGGACTAGCGTAGATACGCAGTATTTT.

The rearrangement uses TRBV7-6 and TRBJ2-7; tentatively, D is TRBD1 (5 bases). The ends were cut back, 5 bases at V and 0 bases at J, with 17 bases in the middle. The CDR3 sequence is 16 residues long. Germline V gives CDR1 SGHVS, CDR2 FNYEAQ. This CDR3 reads CASSHPPDKDSYEQYF. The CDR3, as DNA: TGTGCCAGCAGCCATCCACCGGACAAGGACTCCTACGAGCAGTACTTC.

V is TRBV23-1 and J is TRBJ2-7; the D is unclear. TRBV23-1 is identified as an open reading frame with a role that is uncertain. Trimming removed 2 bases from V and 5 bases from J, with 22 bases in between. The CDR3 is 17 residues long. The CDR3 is CASSQPIPGKGSHEQYF. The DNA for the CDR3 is TGCGCCAGCAGTCAACCCATCCCTGGGAAGGGATCCCACGAGCAGTACTTC.

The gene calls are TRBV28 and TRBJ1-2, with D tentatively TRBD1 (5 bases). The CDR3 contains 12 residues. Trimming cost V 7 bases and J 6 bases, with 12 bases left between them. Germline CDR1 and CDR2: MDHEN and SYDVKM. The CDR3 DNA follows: TGTGCCAGCACTCCCGGGGCAGATGGCTACACCTTC. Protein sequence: CASTPGADGYTF.

CDR3 region: CASSLVSGGGTGELFF. The CDR3 region has the DNA TGTGCCAGCAGTTTAGTTAGCGGGGGAGGTACCGGGGAGCTGTTTTTT. The rearrangement links TRBV27 to TRBJ2-2; TRBD2 agrees at 9 bases. The CDR3 has 16 residues. Germline V gives CDR1 MNHEY, CDR2 SMNVEV (reference sequence). J was trimmed by 5 bases and V by 2 bases; bases with no gene match: 6.

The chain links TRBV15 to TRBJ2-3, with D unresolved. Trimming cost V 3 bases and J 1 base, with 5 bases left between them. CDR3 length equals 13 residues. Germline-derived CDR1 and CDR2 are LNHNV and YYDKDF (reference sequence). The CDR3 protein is CATSSHRTDTQYF. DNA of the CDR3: TGTGCCACCAGCAGTCACCGCACAGATACGCAGTATTTT. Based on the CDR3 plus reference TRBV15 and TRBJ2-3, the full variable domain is DAMVIQNPRYQVTQFGKPVTLSCSQTLNHNVMYWYQQKSSQAPKLLFHYYDKDFNNEADTPDNFQSRRPNTSFCFLDIRSPGLGDTAMYLCATSSHRTDTQYFGPGTRLTVL.

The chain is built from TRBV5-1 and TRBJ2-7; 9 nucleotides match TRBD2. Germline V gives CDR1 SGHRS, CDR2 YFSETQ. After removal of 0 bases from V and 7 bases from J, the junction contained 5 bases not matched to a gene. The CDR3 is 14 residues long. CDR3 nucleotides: TGCGCCAGCAGCTTGGTCACTAGCGGGCGGGAGCAGTACTTC. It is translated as CASSLVTSGREQYF.

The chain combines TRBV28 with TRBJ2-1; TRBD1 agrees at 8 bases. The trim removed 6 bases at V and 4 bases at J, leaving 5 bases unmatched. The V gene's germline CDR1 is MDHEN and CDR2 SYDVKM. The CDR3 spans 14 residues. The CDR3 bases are TGTGCCAGCAGCCCCGGGACAGGATACAATGAGCAGTTCTTC. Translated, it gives CASSPGTGYNEQFF.

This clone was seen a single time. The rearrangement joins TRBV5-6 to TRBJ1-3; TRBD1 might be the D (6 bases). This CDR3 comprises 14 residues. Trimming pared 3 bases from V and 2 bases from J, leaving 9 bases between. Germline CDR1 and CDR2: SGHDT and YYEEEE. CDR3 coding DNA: TGTGCCAGCAGCTATCAGGGGACTGGAAACACCATATATTTT. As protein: CASSYQGTGNTIYF.

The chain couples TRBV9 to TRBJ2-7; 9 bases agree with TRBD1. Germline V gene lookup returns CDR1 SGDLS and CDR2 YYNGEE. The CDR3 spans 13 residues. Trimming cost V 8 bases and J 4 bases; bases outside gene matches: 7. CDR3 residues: CASSGTGQYEQYF. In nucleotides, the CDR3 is TGTGCCAGTTCCGGGACAGGGCAGTACGAGCAGTACTTC. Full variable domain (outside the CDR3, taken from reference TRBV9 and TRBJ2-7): DSGVTQTPKHLITATGQRVTLRCSPRSGDLSVYWYQQSLDQGLQFLIQYYNGEERAKGNILERFSAQQFPDLHSELNLSSLELGDSALYFCASSGTGQYEQYFGPGTRLTVT.

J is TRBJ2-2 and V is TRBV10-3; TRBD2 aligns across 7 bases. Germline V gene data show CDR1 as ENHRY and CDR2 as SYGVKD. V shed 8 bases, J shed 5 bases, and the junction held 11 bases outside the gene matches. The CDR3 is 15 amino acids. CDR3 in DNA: TGTGCCATCCCGCCGGCGGGAGACGGGACCGGGGAGCTGTTTTTT. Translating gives CAIPPAGDGTGELFF.

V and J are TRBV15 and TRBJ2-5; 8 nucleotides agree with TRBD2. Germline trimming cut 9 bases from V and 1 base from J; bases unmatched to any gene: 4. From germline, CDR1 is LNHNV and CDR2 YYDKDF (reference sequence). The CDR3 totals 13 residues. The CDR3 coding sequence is TGTGCCACGAGCGGGAGCGTCCAAGAGACCCAGTACTTC. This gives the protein CATSGSVQETQYF.

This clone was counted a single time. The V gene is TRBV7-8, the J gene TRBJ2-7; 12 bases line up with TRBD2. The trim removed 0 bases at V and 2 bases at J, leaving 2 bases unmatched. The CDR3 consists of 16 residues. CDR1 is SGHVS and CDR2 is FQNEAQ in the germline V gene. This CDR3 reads CASSLATSGRTYEQYF. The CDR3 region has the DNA TGTGCCAGCAGCTTAGCGACTAGCGGGAGAACCTACGAGCAGTACTTC.

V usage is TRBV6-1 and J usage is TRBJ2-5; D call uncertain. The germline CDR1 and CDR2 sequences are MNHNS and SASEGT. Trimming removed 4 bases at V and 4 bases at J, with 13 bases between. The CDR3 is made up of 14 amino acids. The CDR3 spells CASSALGVSETQYF. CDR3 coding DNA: TGTGCCAGCAGTGCGTTAGGCGTATCAGAGACCCAGTACTTC.

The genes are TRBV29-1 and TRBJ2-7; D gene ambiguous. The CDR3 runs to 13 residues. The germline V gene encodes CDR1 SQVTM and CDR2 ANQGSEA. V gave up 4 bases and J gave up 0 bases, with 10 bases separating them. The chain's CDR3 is CSVVVSHSYEQYF. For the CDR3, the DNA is TGCAGCGTTGTTGTATCCCACTCCTACGAGCAGTACTTC.

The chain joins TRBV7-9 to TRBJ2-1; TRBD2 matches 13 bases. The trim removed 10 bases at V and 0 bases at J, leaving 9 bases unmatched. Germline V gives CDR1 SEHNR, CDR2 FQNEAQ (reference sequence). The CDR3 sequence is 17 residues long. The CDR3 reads CATLGLAGVLSYNEQFF. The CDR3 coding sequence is TGTGCCACCCTTGGACTAGCGGGAGTTCTCTCCTACAATGAGCAGTTCTTC.

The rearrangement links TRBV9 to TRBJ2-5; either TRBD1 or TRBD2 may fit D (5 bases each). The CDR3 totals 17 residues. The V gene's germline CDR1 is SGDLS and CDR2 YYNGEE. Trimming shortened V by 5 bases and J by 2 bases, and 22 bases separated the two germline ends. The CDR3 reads CASSYTHTRDGQETQYF. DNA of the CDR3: TGTGCCAGCAGTTACACCCACACCCGGGACGGACAAGAGACCCAGTACTTC.

The CDR3 DNA sequence: TGTGCCAGCAGGGGGGGCCGAAACATTCAGTACTTC. It yields the protein CASRGGRNIQYF. The chain carries TRBV6-5 and TRBJ2-4; D possibly matches TRBD1 or TRBD2 (6 bases each). The CDR3 runs to 12 residues. V lost 6 bases and J lost 6, with 9 bases in between. Germline-derived CDR1 and CDR2 are MNHEY and SVGAGI.

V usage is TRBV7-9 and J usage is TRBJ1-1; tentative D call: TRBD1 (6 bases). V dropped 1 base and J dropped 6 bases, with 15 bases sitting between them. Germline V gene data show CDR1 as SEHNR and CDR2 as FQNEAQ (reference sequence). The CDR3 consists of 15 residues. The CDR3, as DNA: TGTGCCAGCAGCTTAGAAATCCGGGGGGCCCCTGAAGCTTTCTTT. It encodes CASSLEIRGAPEAFF.

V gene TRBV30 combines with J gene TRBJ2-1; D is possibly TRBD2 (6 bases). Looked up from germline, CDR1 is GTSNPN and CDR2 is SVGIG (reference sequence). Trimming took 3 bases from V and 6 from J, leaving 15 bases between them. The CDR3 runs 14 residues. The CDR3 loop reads CAWSLGGALNEQFF. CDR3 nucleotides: TGTGCCTGGAGCTTGGGGGGAGCTCTCAATGAGCAGTTCTTC. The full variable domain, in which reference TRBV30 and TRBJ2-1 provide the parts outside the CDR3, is SQTIHQWPATLVQPVGSPLSLECTVEGTSNPNLYWYRQAAGRGLQLLFYSVGIGQISSEVPQNLSASRPQDRQFILSSKKLLLSDSGFYLCAWSLGGALNEQFFGPGTRLTVL.

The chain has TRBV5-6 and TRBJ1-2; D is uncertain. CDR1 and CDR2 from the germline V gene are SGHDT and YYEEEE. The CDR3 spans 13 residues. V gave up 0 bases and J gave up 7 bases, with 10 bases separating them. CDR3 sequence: CASSLVQSFGYTF. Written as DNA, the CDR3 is TGTGCCAGCAGCTTGGTCCAGTCTTTTGGCTACACCTTC.

The CDR3, as DNA: TGTGCCAGTAGCAAGTATCCCGGCCAACGGGATGAGCAGTTCTTC. Translating gives CASSKYPGQRDEQFF. The V gene is TRBV19, the J gene TRBJ2-1, with unresolved D. This CDR3 is 15 amino acids long. Germline lookup yields CDR1 LNHDA and CDR2 SQIVND (reference sequence). V dropped 6 bases and J dropped 8 bases, with 20 bases sitting between them.

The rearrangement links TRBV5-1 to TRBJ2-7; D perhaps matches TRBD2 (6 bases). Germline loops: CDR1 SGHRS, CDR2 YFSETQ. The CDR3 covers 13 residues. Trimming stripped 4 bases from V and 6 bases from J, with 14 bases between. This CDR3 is CASSLGSGGEQYF. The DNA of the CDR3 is TGCGCCAGCAGCCTCGGGAGTGGGGGCGAGCAGTACTTC.

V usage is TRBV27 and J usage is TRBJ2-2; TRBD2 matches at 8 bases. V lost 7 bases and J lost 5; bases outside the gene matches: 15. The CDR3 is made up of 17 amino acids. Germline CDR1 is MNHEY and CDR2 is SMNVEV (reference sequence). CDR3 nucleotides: TGTGCCAGCAAGGACGTTGAAGCGGGAGTCTTTACCGGGGAGCTGTTTTTT. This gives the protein CASKDVEAGVFTGELFF.

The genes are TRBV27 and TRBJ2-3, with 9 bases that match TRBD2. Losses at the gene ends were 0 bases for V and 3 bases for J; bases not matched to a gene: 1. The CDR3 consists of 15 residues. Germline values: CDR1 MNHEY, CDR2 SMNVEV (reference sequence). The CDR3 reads CASSLSTSGTDTQYF. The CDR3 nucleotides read TGTGCCAGCAGTTTATCGACTAGCGGTACAGATACGCAGTATTTT.

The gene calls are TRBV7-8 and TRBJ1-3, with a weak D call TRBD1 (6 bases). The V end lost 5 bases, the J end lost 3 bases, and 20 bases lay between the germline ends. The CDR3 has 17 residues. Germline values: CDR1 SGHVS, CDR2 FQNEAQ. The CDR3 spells CASSPLMRSGVGNTIYF. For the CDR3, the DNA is TGTGCCAGCAGCCCATTGATGCGTTCAGGGGTTGGAAACACCATATATTTT. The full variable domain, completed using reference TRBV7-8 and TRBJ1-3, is GAGVSQSPRYKVAKRGQDVALRCDPISGHVSLFWYQQALGQGPEFLTYFQNEAQLDKSGLPSDRFFAERPEGSVSTLKIQRTQQEDSAVYLCASSPLMRSGVGNTIYFGEGSWLTVV.

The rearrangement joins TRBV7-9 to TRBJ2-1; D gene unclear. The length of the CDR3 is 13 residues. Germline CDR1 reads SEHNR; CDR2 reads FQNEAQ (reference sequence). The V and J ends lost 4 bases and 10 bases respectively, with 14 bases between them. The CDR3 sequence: CASSSNTLLEQFF. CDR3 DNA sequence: TGTGCCAGCAGCTCGAACACGCTATTGGAGCAGTTCTTC.